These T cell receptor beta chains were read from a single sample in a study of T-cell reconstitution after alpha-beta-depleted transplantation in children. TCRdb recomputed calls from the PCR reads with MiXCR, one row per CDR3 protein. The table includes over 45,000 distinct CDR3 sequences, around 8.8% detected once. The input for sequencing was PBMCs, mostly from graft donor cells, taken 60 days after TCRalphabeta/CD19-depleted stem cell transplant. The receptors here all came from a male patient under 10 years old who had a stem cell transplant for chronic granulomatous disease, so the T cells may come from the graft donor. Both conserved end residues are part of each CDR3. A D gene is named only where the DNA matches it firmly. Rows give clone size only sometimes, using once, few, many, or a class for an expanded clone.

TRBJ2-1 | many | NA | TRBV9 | CASSVKGGDYNEQFF | TGTGCCAGCAGCGTAAAGGGGGGAGACTACAATGAGCAGTTCTTC
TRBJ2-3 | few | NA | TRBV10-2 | CASSEFLWTVGTDTQYF | TGCGCCAGCAGTGAGTTCTTATGGACAGTCGGCACAGATACGCAGTATTTT
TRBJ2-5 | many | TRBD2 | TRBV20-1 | CSAAGTREQETQYF | TGCAGTGCGGCCGGGACTAGAGAGCAAGAGACCCAGTACTTC
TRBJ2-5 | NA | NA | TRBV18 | CASSSQGVREKAQYF | TGTGCCAGCTCATCTCAAGGGGTCCGGGAGAAGGCCCAGTACTTC
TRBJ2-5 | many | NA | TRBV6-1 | CASSEIRLPQETQYF | TGTGCCAGCAGTGAAATAAGGCTACCCCAAGAGACCCAGTACTTC
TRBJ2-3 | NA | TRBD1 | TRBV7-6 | CASSSPPGQRTDTQYF | TGTGCCAGCAGCTCCCCGCCGGGACAGCGCACAGATACGCAGTATTTT
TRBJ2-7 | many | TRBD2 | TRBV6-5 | CASSYLAGTAYEQYF | TGTGCCAGCAGTTATCTAGCGGGGACAGCCTACGAGCAGTACTTC
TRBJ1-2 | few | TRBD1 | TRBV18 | CASSPFPGTDYGYTF | TGTGCCAGCTCACCGTTTCCCGGGACAGATTATGGCTACACCTTC
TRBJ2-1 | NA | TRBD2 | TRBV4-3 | CASSQRTSGYNEQFF | TGCGCCAGCAGCCAGAGGACTAGCGGCTACAATGAGCAGTTCTTC
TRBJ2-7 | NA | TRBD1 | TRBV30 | CAWVFTGTGNHEQYF | TGTGCCTGGGTGTTCACCGGGACAGGGAATCACGAGCAGTACTTC
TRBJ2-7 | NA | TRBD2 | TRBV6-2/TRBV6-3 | CASSTGGEVYEQYF | TGTGCCAGCAGCACGGGAGGAGAGGTCTACGAGCAGTACTTC
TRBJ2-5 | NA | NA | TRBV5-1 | CASSSQMAPQETQYF | TGCGCCAGCAGCTCCCAAATGGCCCCCCAAGAGACCCAGTACTTC
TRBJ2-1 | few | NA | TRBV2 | CASSDEGFSYNEQFF | TGTGCCAGCAGTGATGAGGGTTTTTCCTACAATGAGCAGTTCTTC
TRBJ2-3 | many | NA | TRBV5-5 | CASSLVGSEFADTQYF | TGTGCCAGCAGCTTGGTGGGCTCGGAATTTGCAGATACGCAGTATTTT
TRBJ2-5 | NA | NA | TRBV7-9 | CASSFRGTQYF | TGTGCCAGCAGCTTTCGGGGGACCCAGTACTTC
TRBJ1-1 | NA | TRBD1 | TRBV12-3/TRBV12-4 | CASSLMGQGAAFF | TGTGCCAGCAGTTTAATGGGCCAGGGGGCCGCTTTCTTT
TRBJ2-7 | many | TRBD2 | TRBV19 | CASSLPGTGLTSGSRCEQYF | TGTGCCAGTAGTTTACCCGGGACAGGGTTAACTAGCGGGAGCCGGTGCGAGCAGTACTTC
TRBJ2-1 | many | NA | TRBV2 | CASSVRGTSHFNEQFF | TGTGCCAGCAGTGTCCGGGGGACGAGCCATTTCAATGAGCAGTTCTTC
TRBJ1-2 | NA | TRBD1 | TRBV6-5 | CASSYSTGDGYTF | TGTGCCAGCAGTTACTCGACAGGGGATGGCTACACCTTC
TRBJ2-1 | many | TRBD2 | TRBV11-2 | CASSLGAGEGEQFF | TGTGCCAGCAGCTTGGGAGCGGGAGAGGGTGAGCAGTTCTTC
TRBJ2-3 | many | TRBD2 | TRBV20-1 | CSASRIGLAGTTDTQYF | TGCAGTGCTAGTCGCATCGGACTAGCGGGAACCACAGATACGCAGTATTTT
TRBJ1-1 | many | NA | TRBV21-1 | CASSNQGAFF | TGTGCCAGCAGCAACCAGGGGGCTTTCTTT
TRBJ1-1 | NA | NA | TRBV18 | CASSPSGTEAFF | TGTGCCAGCTCACCCAGCGGAACTGAAGCTTTCTTT
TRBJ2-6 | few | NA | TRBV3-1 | CASSQGRSGANVLTF | TGTGCCAGCAGCCAGGGGCGGTCTGGGGCCAACGTCCTGACTTTC
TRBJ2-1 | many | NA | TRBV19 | CASSIGLLDEQFF | TGTGCCAGTAGTATTGGTCTATTGGATGAGCAGTTCTTC
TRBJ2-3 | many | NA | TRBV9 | CASSVRTGDGTQYF | TGTGCCAGCAGCGTCCGGACGGGTGATGGGACGCAGTATTTT
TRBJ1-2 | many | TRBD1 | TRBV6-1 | CASKLSPGGGYGYTF | TGTGCCAGCAAATTATCGCCAGGGGGGGGCTATGGCTACACCTTC
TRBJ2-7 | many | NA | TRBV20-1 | CSARLNRVPYEQYF | TGCAGTGCCAGACTAAATAGAGTACCCTACGAGCAGTACTTC
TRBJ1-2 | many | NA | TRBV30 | CAWRPGRNYGYTF | TGTGCCTGGCGTCCAGGACGTAACTATGGCTACACCTTC
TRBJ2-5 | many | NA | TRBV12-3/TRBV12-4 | CASSFTWGQETQYF | TGTGCCAGCAGTTTCACGTGGGGGCAAGAGACCCAGTACTTC
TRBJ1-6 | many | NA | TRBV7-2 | CASSLAPPWTESNSPLHF | TGTGCCAGCAGCTTAGCCCCCCCTTGGACGGAGAGTAATTCACCCCTCCACTTT
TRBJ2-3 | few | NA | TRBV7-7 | CASSLVYSTDTQYF | TGTGCCAGCAGCTTAGTATACAGCACAGATACGCAGTATTTT
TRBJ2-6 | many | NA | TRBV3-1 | CASSQGSTGANVLTF | TGTGCCAGCAGTCAAGGCAGTACTGGGGCCAACGTCCTGACTTTC
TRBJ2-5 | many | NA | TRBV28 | CASSHRKEETQYF | TGTGCCAGCAGCCACAGGAAGGAAGAGACCCAGTACTTC
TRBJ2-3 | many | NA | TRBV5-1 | CASSSGTDTQYF | TGCGCCAGCAGCTCGGGCACAGATACGCAGTATTTT
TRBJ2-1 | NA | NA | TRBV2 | CASTPVEYNEQFF | TGTGCCAGCACGCCCGTGGAGTACAATGAGCAGTTCTTC
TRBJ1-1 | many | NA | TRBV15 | CATSRASTRGTEAFF | TGTGCCACCAGCAGAGCAAGTACCAGGGGCACTGAAGCTTTCTTT
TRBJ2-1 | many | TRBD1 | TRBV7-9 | CASSRASGGSYNEQFF | TGTGCCAGCAGTAGGGCTTCAGGGGGCTCCTACAATGAGCAGTTCTTC
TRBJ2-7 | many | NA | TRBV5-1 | CASRLGGTESYEQYF | TGCGCCAGCAGGCTTGGGGGGACAGAATCCTACGAGCAGTACTTC
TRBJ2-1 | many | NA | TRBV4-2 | CASTEVEGTAYNEQFF | TGTGCCAGCACCGAAGTGGAGGGGACTGCCTACAATGAGCAGTTCTTC
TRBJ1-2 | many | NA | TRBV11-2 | CASSLGQSYGYTF | TGTGCCAGCAGCTTGGGACAATCCTATGGCTACACCTTC
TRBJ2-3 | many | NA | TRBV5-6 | CASSFLSTDTQYF | TGTGCCAGCAGCTTTCTCAGCACAGATACGCAGTATTTT